The table lists the clone carrying this TCR beta chain with a few counts. The data are from a study of regulatory T cells in long-lasting Graves disease. iRepertoire HTBI primers and Arm-PCR of CDR3 regions built TCR beta libraries. Each CDR3 protein gets one entry after TCRdb re-called the multiplex PCR reads with MiXCR. The sample consists of fewer than 550,000 distinct CDR3 sequences, about 16% of them appearing once. The ends lost 0 bases at V and 5 bases at J; junction bases unmatched: 14. The CDR3 runs 18 residues. CDR1 is LGHDT, CDR2 YNNKEL, per germline (reference sequence). The time point is: newly diagnosed GD, antithyroid drugs for less than 3 months. Isolated PBMC RNA provided the starting material for the TCR library. This sample was also put to use in a study of T cells in Graves' hyperthyroidism and ophthalmopathy.

This sample comprised peripheral blood mononuclear cells (PBMCs), obtained at new diagnosis, from a patient treated with antithyroid drugs. The gene calls are TRBV3-1 and TRBJ1-1; 8 bases are shared with TRBD1. The TCR originated in a woman aged 40 to 65 with Graves disease. CDR3 sequence reads: CASSQDVWTGLRYTEAFF. The CDR3 bases are TGTGCCAGCAGCCAAGATGTCTGGACAGGGTTAAGGTATACTGAAGCTTTCTTT.